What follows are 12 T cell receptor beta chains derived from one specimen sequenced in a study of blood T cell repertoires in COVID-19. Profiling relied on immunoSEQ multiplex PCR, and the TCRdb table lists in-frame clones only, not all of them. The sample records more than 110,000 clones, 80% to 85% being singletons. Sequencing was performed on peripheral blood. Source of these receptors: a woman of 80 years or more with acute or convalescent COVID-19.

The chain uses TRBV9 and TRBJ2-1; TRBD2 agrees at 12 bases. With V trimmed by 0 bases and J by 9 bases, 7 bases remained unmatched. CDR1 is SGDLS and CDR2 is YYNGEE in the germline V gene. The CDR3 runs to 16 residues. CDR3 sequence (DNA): TGTGCCAGCAGCGTAGCACTAGCGGGGGGCCAGGGTGAGCAGTTCTTC. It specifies CASSVALAGGQGEQFF.

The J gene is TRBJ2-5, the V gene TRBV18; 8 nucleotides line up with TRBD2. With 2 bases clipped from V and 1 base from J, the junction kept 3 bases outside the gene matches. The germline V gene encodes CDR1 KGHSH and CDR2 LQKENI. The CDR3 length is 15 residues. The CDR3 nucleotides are TGTGCCAGCTCACCATTCGGGGGGGCCCAAGAGACCCAGTACTTC. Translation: CASSPFGGAQETQYF.

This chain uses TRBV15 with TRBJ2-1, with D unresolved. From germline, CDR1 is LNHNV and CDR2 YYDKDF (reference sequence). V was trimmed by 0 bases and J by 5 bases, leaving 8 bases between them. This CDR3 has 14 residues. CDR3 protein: CATSRDYSNNEQFF. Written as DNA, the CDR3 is TGTGCCACCAGCAGAGATTACAGTAACAATGAGCAGTTCTTC. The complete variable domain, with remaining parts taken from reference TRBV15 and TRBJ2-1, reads DAMVIQNPRYQVTQFGKPVTLSCSQTLNHNVMYWYQQKSSQAPKLLFHYYDKDFNNEADTPDNFQSRRPNTSFCFLDIRSPGLGDTAMYLCATSRDYSNNEQFFGPGTRLTVL.

The CDR3 region is CASSLDGLAGELNPRETQYF. CDR3 DNA sequence: TGTGCCAGCAGCTTAGACGGGCTAGCGGGAGAACTCAATCCAAGGGAGACCCAGTACTTC. The chain is built from TRBV7-6 and TRBJ2-5; TRBD2 matches at 10 bases. Germline V lookup: CDR1 SGHVS, CDR2 FNYEAQ. The CDR3 has 20 amino acids. Trimming took 1 base from V and 5 from J; bases not matched to a gene: 19.

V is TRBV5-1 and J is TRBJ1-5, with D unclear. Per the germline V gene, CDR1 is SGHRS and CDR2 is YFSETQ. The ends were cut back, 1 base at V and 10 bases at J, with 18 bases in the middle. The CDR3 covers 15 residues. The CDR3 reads CASSLWRPLSPPQHF. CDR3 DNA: TGCGCCAGCAGCTTGTGGAGGCCTTTATCCCCTCCCCAGCATTTT.

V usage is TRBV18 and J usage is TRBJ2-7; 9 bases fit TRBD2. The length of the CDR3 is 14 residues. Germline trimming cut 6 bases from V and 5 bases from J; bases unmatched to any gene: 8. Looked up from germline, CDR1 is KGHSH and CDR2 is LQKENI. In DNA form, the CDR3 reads TGTGCCAGCTCCCTTCCGGGACTAGCTCACGAGCAGTACTTC. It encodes CASSLPGLAHEQYF.

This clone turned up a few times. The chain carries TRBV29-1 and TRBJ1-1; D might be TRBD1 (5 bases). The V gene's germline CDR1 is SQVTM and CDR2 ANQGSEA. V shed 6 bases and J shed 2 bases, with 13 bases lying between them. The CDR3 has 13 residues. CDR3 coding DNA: TGCAGCGTACGGGGGGGAGATAACACTGAAGCTTTCTTT. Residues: CSVRGGDNTEAFF.

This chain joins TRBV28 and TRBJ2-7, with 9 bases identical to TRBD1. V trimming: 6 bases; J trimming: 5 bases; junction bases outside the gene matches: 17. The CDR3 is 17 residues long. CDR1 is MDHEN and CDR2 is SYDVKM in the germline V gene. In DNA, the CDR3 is TGTGCCAGCAGGACCCCTTCGCCGGGACAGGGTATGGACGAGCAGTACTTC. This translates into CASRTPSPGQGMDEQYF. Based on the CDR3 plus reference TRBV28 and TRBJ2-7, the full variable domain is DVKVTQSSRYLVKRTGEKVFLECVQDMDHENMFWYRQDPGLGLRLIYFSYDVKMKEKGDIPEGYSVSREKKERFSLILESASTNQTSMYLCASRTPSPGQGMDEQYFGPGTRLTVT.

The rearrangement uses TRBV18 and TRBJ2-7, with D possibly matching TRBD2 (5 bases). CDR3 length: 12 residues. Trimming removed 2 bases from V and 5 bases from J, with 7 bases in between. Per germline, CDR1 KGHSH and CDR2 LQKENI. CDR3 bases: TGTGCCAGCTCACCATCGGGGAACGAGCAGTACTTC. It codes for CASSPSGNEQYF.

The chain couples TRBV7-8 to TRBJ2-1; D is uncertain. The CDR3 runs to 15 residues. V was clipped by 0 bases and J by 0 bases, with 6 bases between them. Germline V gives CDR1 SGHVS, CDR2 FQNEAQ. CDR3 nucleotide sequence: TGTGCCAGCAGCTTAGCACCGAGCTCCTACAATGAGCAGTTCTTC. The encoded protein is CASSLAPSSYNEQFF. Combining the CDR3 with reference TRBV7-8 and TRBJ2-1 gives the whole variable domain GAGVSQSPRYKVAKRGQDVALRCDPISGHVSLFWYQQALGQGPEFLTYFQNEAQLDKSGLPSDRFFAERPEGSVSTLKIQRTQQEDSAVYLCASSLAPSSYNEQFFGPGTRLTVL.

The CDR3 DNA sequence: TGTGCCAGCAGTTACTCCCAGGGGAGCTCCTACGAGCAGTACTTC. It is translated as CASSYSQGSSYEQYF. The genes are TRBV6-5 and TRBJ2-7, with a possible D match to TRBD1 (6 bases). CDR3 size: 15 residues. V lost 0 bases and J 0 bases, leaving 9 bases between the germline ends. Germline V gene lookup returns CDR1 MNHEY and CDR2 SVGAGI.

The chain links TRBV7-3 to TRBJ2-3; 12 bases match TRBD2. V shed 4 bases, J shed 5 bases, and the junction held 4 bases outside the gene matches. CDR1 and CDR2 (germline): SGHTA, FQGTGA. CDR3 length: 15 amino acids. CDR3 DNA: TGTGCCAGCAGCTCCAGACTAGCGGGGGTAGATACGCAGTATTTT. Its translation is CASSSRLAGVDTQYF.